The clone carrying this T cell receptor (beta chain) was recorded a few times. The antigen is undetermined. Documented treatment: 15 to 20 received Ad26.COV2.S at low or high dose, single or two shots; several received placebo; per-sample allocation not given. The investigators took samples on day 63 after the first vaccine or placebo injection. Donation came from an adult in Boston who was aged 18-55 years. The CDR3 runs to 14 residues. In germline, CDR1 is SGHVS, CDR2 FNYEAQ. V lost 1 base and J 2 bases, leaving 3 bases between the germline ends. These data are taken from a study of Ad26.COV2.S vaccination and SARS-CoV-2 variants. Study-wide background: Dosing was one shot or two shots 56 days apart. Regarding the study as a whole: TCR breadth and depth analyses may have underestimated total T cell responses.

Only in-frame clones appear in the TCRdb table, and some are missing; sequencing was by immunoSEQ multiplex PCR. This sample has fewer than 500,000 clones, with roughly 90% found just once. Sequenced material: peripheral blood, taken in a trial of Ad26.COV2.S vaccine versus placebo. The origin of this receptor is a person between 18 and 65 years old who received the Ad26.COV2.S COVID-19 vaccine or a placebo. The V and J genes are TRBV7-6 and TRBJ2-6; D is undetermined. CDR3 amino acids: CASSLGPGANVLTF. CDR3 sequence (DNA): TGTGCCAGCAGCTTAGGGCCTGGGGCCAACGTCCTGACTTTC. The whole variable domain, remainder taken from reference TRBV7-6 and TRBJ2-6, is GAGVSQSPRYKVTKRGQDVALRCDPISGHVSLYWYRQALGQGPEFLTYFNYEAQQDKSGLPNDRFSAERPEGSISTLTIQRTEQRDSAMYRCASSLGPGANVLTFGAGSRLTVL.